Following are 7 T cell receptor beta chains from one sample sequenced in a study of response to subunit inactivated influenza vaccine. TCRdb re-analysed the RT-PCR reads in MiXCR, keeping a single row per CDR3 protein. The sample lists about 530,000 distinct CDR3 sequences, 10% to 15% occurring once. Sequencing was performed on PBMCs from blood, taken roughly 6 weeks after vaccination. The origin of the receptors is a man aged 45-65 years who received an inactivated influenza vaccine.

This chain joins TRBV4-2 and TRBJ2-3; D remains ambiguous. Trimming left V 0 bases short and J 2 bases short, with 9 bases between. The length of the CDR3 is 15 residues. Looked up from germline, CDR1 is LGHNA and CDR2 is YNFKEQ. DNA for the CDR3: TGTGCCAGCAGCCAAGACAGGAAGAACACAGATACGCAGTATTTT. Its protein is CASSQDRKNTDTQYF.

This clonotype was counted a few times. The chain recombines TRBV7-9 with TRBJ2-1; 7 nucleotides line up with TRBD1. Germline trimming cut 5 bases from V and 0 bases from J; bases unmatched to any gene: 10. CDR3 length: 17 residues. CDR1 SEHNR and CDR2 FQNEAQ come from the germline V gene (reference sequence). CDR3 amino acids: CASSRTGGPSSYNEQFF. CDR3 bases: TGTGCCAGCAGCCGGACAGGAGGCCCGAGCTCCTACAATGAGCAGTTCTTC.

This clonotype was seen a few times. This chain uses TRBV4-3 with TRBJ2-5; 7 nucleotides line up with TRBD2. This CDR3 region has 15 residues. Germline CDR1 is LGHNA and CDR2 is YSLEER. Trimming at V came to 4 bases and at J to 2 bases, leaving 7 bases not matched to a gene. CDR3 sequence: CASSPAGRAQETQYF. The DNA for the CDR3 is TGCGCCAGCAGCCCAGCGGGACGGGCGCAAGAGACCCAGTACTTC.

This clonotype was detected a few times. The chain has TRBV7-8 and TRBJ2-1; 7 bases are shared with TRBD1. The CDR3 runs to 15 residues. Trimming took 2 bases from V and 1 from J; bases not matched to a gene: 2. The germline gives CDR1 SGHVS, CDR2 FQNEAQ. CDR3 residues: CASSLPGGSYNEQFF. In nucleotides, the CDR3 is TGTGCCAGCAGCTTACCAGGGGGATCCTACAATGAGCAGTTCTTC.

This clonotype was found many times. The germline gene is not matched at one end of the junction; a read error may be the cause. This chain connects TRBV7-9 to TRBJ2-2; no clear D. CDR1 and CDR2 (germline): SEHNR, FQNEAQ (reference sequence). This CDR3 has 13 amino acids. The chain's CDR3 is CASSLVRTGELFF. Here the CDR3 DNA reads TGTGCCAGCAGTTTAGTGCGCACCGGGGAGCTGTTTTTT.

This clonotype has more than one count but fewer than ten. The chain employs TRBV20-1 and TRBJ2-1; no clear D. Per the germline V gene, CDR1 is DFQATT and CDR2 is SNEGSKA (reference sequence). V was shortened by 2 bases and J by 6 bases, with 11 bases between the two germline ends. CDR3 size: 13 residues. CDR3 residues: CSARRPPGNEQFF. Written as DNA, the CDR3 is TGCAGTGCTAGACGGCCCCCCGGCAATGAGCAGTTCTTC.

This clonotype was seen ten or more times. The chain uses TRBV10-3 and TRBJ2-5; no clear D gene. V shed 4 bases and J shed 4 bases, with 10 bases lying between them. Germline values: CDR1 ENHRY, CDR2 SYGVKD. This CDR3 comprises 13 residues. CDR3 bases: TGTGCCATCAGTGCCGCGGTCGGAGAGACCCAGTACTTC. This encodes CAISAAVGETQYF.